Sequencing of this T cell receptor (beta chain) was carried out in a study of cytomegalovirus exposure and HLA in healthy donors. Findings of the study overall: Certain sequence variants were highly shared and formed a cluster, and this cluster was likely a sequencing artifact. Among TCR sequences, most were rare, though some public TCRs appeared in many donors. Later analysis showed most CMV-associated TCR beta chains appearing HLA-restricted.

The trim removed 3 bases at V and 4 bases at J, leaving 2 bases unmatched. The CDR3 runs 15 residues. Germline CDR1 reads MNHEY; CDR2 reads SMNVEV (reference sequence). Researchers ran the PCR with 60 Vbeta and 13 Jbeta primers. Measured with immunoSEQ multiplex PCR; TCRdb has only the in-frame clones, and not every one. Here the sample spans about 150,000 clones, over 65% being singletons. Of note for this clone: Antigen unknown. Other DNA sequences within the sample encode an identical CDR3.

The sample comprised PBMCs. The V gene is TRBV27, the J gene TRBJ1-5, with 11 nucleotides matching TRBD1. The TCR sequence derives from a man aged 25 to 40 in good health and CMV-seronegative. The DNA of the CDR3 is TGTGCCAGCAGTTTGGGGACAGGGGGAAATCAGCCCCAGCATTTT. This encodes CASSLGTGGNQPQHF.